This TCR beta chain was documented in a study of blood T cell repertoires in COVID-19. The germline V and J ends were trimmed by 7 bases and 7 bases, with 13 bases remaining between them. The CDR3 contains 13 residues. Germline-derived CDR1 and CDR2 are MNHEY and SMNVEV (reference sequence). TCRdb's table, derived via immunoSEQ multiplex PCR, lists solely in-frame clones and lacks some. The data hold 100,000 to 150,000 clones, with about 86% observed a single time. The chain employs TRBV27 and TRBJ1-4; the D gene is possibly TRBD1 (5 bases). Input material: peripheral blood. The TCR sequence derives from a woman in her 50s with acute or convalescent COVID-19. CDR3 protein: CASTGHAGEKLFF. CDR3 coding DNA: TGTGCCAGCACCGGACACGCCGGTGAAAAACTGTTTTTT.